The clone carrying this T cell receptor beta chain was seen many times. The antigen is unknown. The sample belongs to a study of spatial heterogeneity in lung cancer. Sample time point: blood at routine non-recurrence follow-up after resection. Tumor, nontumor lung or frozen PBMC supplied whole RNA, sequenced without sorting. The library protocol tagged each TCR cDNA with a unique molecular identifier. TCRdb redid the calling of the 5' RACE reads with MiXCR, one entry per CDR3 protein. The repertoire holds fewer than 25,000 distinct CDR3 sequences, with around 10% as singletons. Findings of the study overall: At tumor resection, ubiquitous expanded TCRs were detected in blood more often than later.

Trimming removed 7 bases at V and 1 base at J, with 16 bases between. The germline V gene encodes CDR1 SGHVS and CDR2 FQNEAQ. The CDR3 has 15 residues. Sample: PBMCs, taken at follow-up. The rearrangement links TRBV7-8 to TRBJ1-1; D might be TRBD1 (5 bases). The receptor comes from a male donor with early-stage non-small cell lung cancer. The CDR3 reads CASTRLGARNTEAFF. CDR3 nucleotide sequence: TGTGCCAGCACCCGGCTCGGGGCCAGGAACACTGAAGCTTTCTTT.